These T cell receptor beta chains were read from a single sample in a study of tumor-infiltrating lymphocytes in localized non-small cell lung cancer. Method: immunoSEQ multiplex PCR; TCRdb's copy keeps in-frame clones and lacks some. Seen here are about 21,000 clones, about 80% observed once, and the top ten hold more than 3%. The sample was lung tumor tissue. The receptors were sampled from a human donor with non-small cell lung cancer. Both conserved end residues are part of each CDR3. Each record gives: J gene, clone size, D gene, V gene, CDR3 DNA, CDR3 protein. D genes are given only for firm matches. Clone size appears in some rows only: once, few, many, or a class for an expanded clone.

TRBJ2-7,-,-,TRBV9,TGTGCCAGCAGCGAACGGGACGGCGACCCCTACGAGCAGTACTTC,CASSERDGDPYEQYF
TRBJ2-1,-,TRBD1,TRBV5-4,TGTGCCAGCAGCCCCGGGGGGGACAGGGGGTTATACAATGAGCAGTTCTTC,CASSPGGDRGLYNEQFF
TRBJ2-3,-,-,TRBV5-1,TGCGCCAGCAGCTTAGGGACTCTCTTCAACACAGATACGCAGTATTTT,CASSLGTLFNTDTQYF
TRBJ2-5,-,-,TRBV4-3,TGCGCCAGCAGCCAAGATTTGAGGGACCGGGAGACCCCATCGGGGACCCAGTACTTC,CASSQDLRDRETPSGTQYF
TRBJ1-3,-,-,TRBV18,TGTGCCAGCTCACAAGGACAAGCCAACACCATATATTTT,CASSQGQANTIYF
TRBJ2-3,few,TRBD2,TRBV7-9,TGTGCCAGCAGCCCTGGGACTAGCGGGGGGGGTAGCACAGATACGCAGTATTTT,CASSPGTSGGGSTDTQYF
TRBJ1-5,-,-,TRBV7-5,TGTGCCAGAAGCTTCCGGACAAGCAATCAGCCCCAGCATTTT,CARSFRTSNQPQHF
TRBJ2-1,-,-,TRBV30,TGTGCCTGGAGTAATGGGGGGGACACACCCTACAATGAGCAGTTCTTC,CAWSNGGDTPYNEQFF
TRBJ2-5,-,TRBD2,TRBV7-6,TGTGCCAGCAGCTTAGCCCGATCACTAGCGGAGGGGGGGGAGACCCAGTACTTC,CASSLARSLAEGGETQYF
TRBJ2-3,-,TRBD2,TRBV5-1,TGCGCCACCCGGGGGGAAGATACGCAGTATTTT,CATRGEDTQYF
TRBJ1-2,once,TRBD1,TRBV20-1,TGCAGTGGGGGACAGGGGATCGGCTACACCTTC,CSGGQGIGYTF
TRBJ1-5,-,-,TRBV7-2,TGTGCCAGCAGCTACCCCAACATTCGGGGAGGACAGCCCCAGCATTTT,CASSYPNIRGGQPQHF
TRBJ2-5,-,TRBD2,TRBV10-2,TGCGCCAGCAGACGGACTAGCGGGAGTGGGGAGACCCAGTACTTC,CASRRTSGSGETQYF
TRBJ2-3,-,TRBD2,TRBV7-2,TGTGCCAGCAGCAACCGACTAGCGGGGAACACAGATACGCAGTATTTT,CASSNRLAGNTDTQYF
TRBJ1-1,-,-,TRBV15,TGTGCCACCAGCAGAGATTTTAGGAGGGCTAACACTGAAGCTTTCTTT,CATSRDFRRANTEAFF
TRBJ2-3,-,TRBD2,TRBV7-9,TGTGCCAGCAGCTTATTCGGACTAGCGGGAGGTGGGGCCTTCACGCAGTATTTT,CASSLFGLAGGGAFTQYF
TRBJ2-2,-,TRBD1,TRBV28,TGTGCCAGCAGTACCTCGACAGGGCCCACCGGGGAGCTGTTTTTT,CASSTSTGPTGELFF
TRBJ1-4,once,-,TRBV5-1,TGCGCCAGCAGTTTCCTGGGGCCTAATGAAAAACTGTTTTTT,CASSFLGPNEKLFF
TRBJ2-7,-,-,TRBV9,TGTGCCAGCAGCGTAGGTAGCCAAAGCTCCTACGAGCAGTACTTC,CASSVGSQSSYEQYF
TRBJ2-7,-,-,TRBV2,TGTGCCAGCAGGAATTGGGGAGGCGCCGAGCAGTACTTC,CASRNWGGAEQYF
TRBJ2-3,-,TRBD2,TRBV11-2,TGTGCCAGCAGCCCACCCTGGGGGGGAGAGCACACAGATACGCAGTATTTT,CASSPPWGGEHTDTQYF
TRBJ1-6,-,-,TRBV5-1,TGCGCCAGCAGTTCTCGAGGGGACTCACCCCTCCACTTT,CASSSRGDSPLHF
TRBJ2-7,-,-,TRBV7-9,TGTGCCAGCACCTCTGGGGGGGGCAGGTCCTACGAGCAGTACTTC,CASTSGGGRSYEQYF
TRBJ2-1,few,TRBD2,TRBV18,TGTGCCAGCTCACCACTTTATGGGACTAGCGGGAGCAATGAGCAGTTCTTC,CASSPLYGTSGSNEQFF
TRBJ2-2,-,TRBD1,TRBV30,TGTGCCTGGAGTAAACTTTGGACAGGGCCCGGCGGGGAGCTGTTTTTT,CAWSKLWTGPGGELFF
TRBJ1-1,few,-,TRBV11-2,TGTGCCAGCAGCTACATAATCGGGGGGCCTACTTTCTTT,CASSYIIGGPTFF
TRBJ2-5,-,TRBD2,TRBV11-3,TGTGCCAGCGGTACTAGCGGGAGTGAGACCCAGTACTTC,CASGTSGSETQYF
TRBJ2-3,-,-,TRBV5-1,TGCGCCAGCAGCTTGGATCGTACGCAGTATTTT,CASSLDRTQYF
TRBJ2-1,few,TRBD2,TRBV28,TGTGCCAGCACCATGCGGGGGGCTAAGTACAATGAGCAGTTCTTC,CASTMRGAKYNEQFF
TRBJ2-7,-,TRBD2,TRBV15,TGTGCCACCAGCAGAGAACTAGCGGGGTCCTACGAGCAGTACTTC,CATSRELAGSYEQYF
TRBJ2-3,medium-sized,-,TRBV6-6,TGTGCCAGCAGTTACAGGGCCTGGGGCACAGATACGCAGTATTTT,CASSYRAWGTDTQYF
TRBJ2-1,once,-,TRBV9,TGTGCCAGCAGTGTATCCTTAGCATCCAATGAGCAGTTCTTC,CASSVSLASNEQFF
TRBJ2-3,-,TRBD2,TRBV27,TGTGCCAGCAGTTTAGGGCTAGCGGGAGCCGACGTGCAGTATTTT,CASSLGLAGADVQYF
TRBJ2-7,large,TRBD1,TRBV6-5,TGTGCCAGCAGCAAGCCGGGACAGGGGGCGGGAGAGCAGTACTTC,CASSKPGQGAGEQYF
TRBJ2-5,-,-,TRBV5-6,TGTGCCAGCAGCTTGTGGGGGGCAAAGACCCAGTACTTC,CASSLWGAKTQYF
TRBJ1-1,few,-,TRBV14,TGTGCCAGCAGCCAAGGCACAGGCATGTGGAACACTGAAGCTTTCTTT,CASSQGTGMWNTEAFF
TRBJ1-3,-,-,TRBV28,TGTGCCAGCCAACCTCAGGGAACTGGAAACACCATATATTTT,CASQPQGTGNTIYF
TRBJ1-2,-,-,TRBV29-1,TGCAGCGTTGAAGATGAGGGTTTCGGTGGCTACACCTTC,CSVEDEGFGGYTF
TRBJ2-3,-,TRBD2,TRBV5-1,TGCGCCAGCAGCCCCGGACTAGCGGGAGCAGATACGCAGTATTTT,CASSPGLAGADTQYF
TRBJ2-7,-,TRBD1,TRBV19,TGTGCCAGTAGTTTACAGGGGGACGAGCAGTACTTC,CASSLQGDEQYF
TRBJ2-7,-,-,TRBV18,TGTGCCAGCTCACTATCCAGACAGGGAGGTTCGGGCGAGCAGTACTTC,CASSLSRQGGSGEQYF
TRBJ2-7,-,-,TRBV5-6,TGTGCCAGCAGCTTGGGGGGCGACACCTACGAGCAGTACTTC,CASSLGGDTYEQYF
TRBJ2-1,-,TRBD2,TRBV5-1,TGCGCCAGCAGCTCATTGACTAGCGGGATCCTCGTGGACAATGAGCAGTTCTTC,CASSSLTSGILVDNEQFF
TRBJ2-7,-,-,TRBV18,TGTGCCAGCTCACTCGACGCCGGGGGGCCCTACGAGCAGTACTTC,CASSLDAGGPYEQYF
TRBJ2-7,-,-,TRBV7-2,TGTGCCAGCAGCTCTACGAGCCAGGGGAGCTCCTACGAGCAGTACTTC,CASSSTSQGSSYEQYF
TRBJ2-3,-,-,TRBV27,TGTGCCAGCAGTTCCAGCTTCACAGATACGCAGTATTTT,CASSSSFTDTQYF
TRBJ2-7,-,-,TRBV5-6,TGTGCCAGCAGCTTGGGGGCGACAGGTTTCCACTTC,CASSLGATGFHF
TRBJ1-2,once,-,TRBV10-3,TGTGCCATCAGTAACGGACCGGAGAACGGCTACACCTTC,CAISNGPENGYTF
TRBJ2-2,-,-,TRBV29-1,TGCAGCGTTGTCTCAGGCATTAACACCGGGGAGCTGTTTTTT,CSVVSGINTGELFF
TRBJ2-1,few,-,TRBV7-8,TGTGCCAGCAGCTTAGTCCCCGGGTTCAGTGAGCAGTTCTTC,CASSLVPGFSEQFF